The subject of this entry is one T cell receptor (beta chain). The sample is drawn from a study of beta chain features in type 1 diabetes. The J segment lost 4 bases and the V segment lost 3 bases, leaving 2 bases of the junction unmatched. The CDR3 consists of 13 residues. Germline-derived CDR1 and CDR2 are SGHRS and YFSETQ. Expressed TCRB transcripts were sequenced because the isolated RNA had all been reverse transcribed beforehand. Sequenced by immunoSEQ multiplex PCR; TCRdb stores in-frame clones only, minus some. The sample carries over 100,000 clones, almost 40% recorded once. The source material was stem cell memory CD4+ T cells from blood. This sequence was found in a woman between 18 and 29 years old in good health. This rearrangement joins TRBV5-1 to TRBJ2-5, with TRBD1 matching 8 bases. The CDR3 protein is CASSSGGRETQYF. The CDR3 DNA reads as TGCGCCAGCAGCTCAGGGGGCCGAGAGACCCAGTACTTC.